These 21 T cell receptor beta chains originate from one sample sequenced in a study of PD-L1 blockade in urothelial cancer. The time point: peripheral blood 6 weeks after treatment start. Here immunoSEQ multiplex PCR was the method, and the copy in TCRdb shows in-frame clones only, minus some. The table records 40,000 to 55,000 clones, approximately 90% of them present only once. The sample in question was PBMCs, obtained around atezolizumab (anti-PD-L1) treatment. These receptors were obtained from a man aged 55 to 69 with urothelial cancer.

The rearrangement joins TRBV10-2 to TRBJ2-7, with D possibly TRBD1 on 6 matching bases. The length of the CDR3 is 13 residues. V dropped 0 bases and J dropped 7 bases, with 10 bases sitting between them. The germline V gene has CDR1 WSHSY and CDR2 SAAADI. Here the CDR3 DNA reads TGCGCCAGCAGTGAGTCAACAGGGTGGGAGCAGTACTTC. Residues: CASSESTGWEQYF.

The J gene is TRBJ1-5, the V gene TRBV19; tentative D call: TRBD1 (5 bases). This CDR3 comprises 14 residues. The V and J ends lost 7 bases and 2 bases respectively, with 12 bases between them. The V gene's germline CDR1 is LNHDA and CDR2 SQIVND (reference sequence). Written as DNA, the CDR3 is TGTGCCAGTAAGGGGCAGGGCGGCAATCAGCCCCAGCATTTT. Encoded protein: CASKGQGGNQPQHF.

The chain carries TRBV7-9 and TRBJ1-1, with 10 bases aligning to TRBD1. CDR3 length equals 14 residues. Germline V CDR1 and CDR2: SEHNR, FQNEAQ (reference sequence). Trimming cost V 5 bases and J 5 bases; bases outside gene matches: 5. CDR3 sequence: CASSPRQGATEAFF. CDR3 DNA sequence: TGTGCCAGCAGCCCAAGACAGGGGGCGACTGAAGCTTTCTTT.

The sample holds one count of this clone. The rearrangement uses TRBV5-1 and TRBJ2-1, with D perhaps matching TRBD2 (7 bases). V was shortened by 4 bases and J by 7 bases, with 21 bases between the two germline ends. CDR3 length: 16 residues. In germline, CDR1 is SGHRS, CDR2 YFSETQ. The CDR3, as DNA: TGCGCCAGCAGCCCGACCGGGGGGCGAGGGGGGAATGAGCAGTTCTTC. It codes for CASSPTGGRGGNEQFF.

V and J are TRBV7-8 and TRBJ1-2; D call uncertain. This CDR3 is built from 13 residues. Germline loops: CDR1 SGHVS, CDR2 FQNEAQ. V was cut by 1 base and J by 9 bases, with 12 bases left in between. CDR3 region: CASSLEAGPRYTF. The CDR3, as DNA: TGTGCCAGCAGCTTAGAGGCAGGCCCTCGCTACACCTTC.

The V and J genes are TRBV5-6 and TRBJ2-3; D is undetermined. Germline CDR1 SGHDT, CDR2 YYEEEE. The CDR3 extends over 12 amino acids. With 2 bases removed from V and 8 bases from J, the gap between germline ends came to 9 bases. The CDR3 DNA follows: TGTGCCAGCAGCTTTGCTCCAGGTACGCAGTATTTT. It is translated as CASSFAPGTQYF.

This clone was observed a few times. This chain joins TRBV9 and TRBJ1-5; D may be TRBD1 (5 bases). V shed 5 bases and J shed 1 base, with 10 bases lying between them. CDR1 SGDLS and CDR2 YYNGEE come from the germline V gene. There are 14 residues in the CDR3. The DNA of the CDR3 is TGTGCCAGCAGTCCGGACATCAGCAATCAGCCCCAGCATTTT. Residues: CASSPDISNQPQHF.

J is TRBJ2-4 and V is TRBV15, with 11 nucleotides matching TRBD2. Germline values: CDR1 LNHNV, CDR2 YYDKDF (reference sequence). With 0 bases clipped from V and 6 bases from J, the junction kept 1 base outside the gene matches. This CDR3 has 15 residues. The CDR3 protein is CATSRDLAGGNIQYF. The CDR3 nucleotides read TGTGCCACCAGCAGAGACCTAGCGGGAGGAAACATTCAGTACTTC.

The chain joins TRBV7-6 to TRBJ1-1; TRBD1 might be the D (5 bases). V was trimmed by 2 bases and J by 7 bases, leaving 14 bases between them. Germline V gene lookup returns CDR1 SGHVS and CDR2 FNYEAQ. The CDR3 consists of 14 residues. The CDR3 DNA is TGTGCCAGCAGCTTATCGGCCGGGGGAGGTGAAGCTTTCTTT. This sequence encodes CASSLSAGGGEAFF.

V and J are TRBV9 and TRBJ2-1; 8 nucleotides align to TRBD1. Germline V gene sequence: CDR1 SGDLS, CDR2 YYNGEE. The CDR3 length is 14 residues. V lost 4 bases to trimming and J lost 8 bases; unmatched junction nucleotides: 8. The CDR3 DNA follows: TGTGCCAGCAGCATTGGACAGGGTAGACATGAGCAGTTCTTC. Protein sequence: CASSIGQGRHEQFF. The full variable domain, in which reference TRBV9 and TRBJ2-1 provide the parts outside the CDR3, is DSGVTQTPKHLITATGQRVTLRCSPRSGDLSVYWYQQSLDQGLQFLIQYYNGEERAKGNILERFSAQQFPDLHSELNLSSLELGDSALYFCASSIGQGRHEQFFGPGTRLTVL.

The chain is built from TRBV23-1 and TRBJ1-1; D remains ambiguous. TRBV23-1 falls under the ORF class, with uncertain function. The V end lost 0 bases, the J end lost 3 bases, and 8 bases lay between the germline ends. The CDR3 loop spans 14 amino acids. The CDR3 DNA is TGCGCCAGCAGTCAATCAAGTGCGTACACTGAAGCTTTCTTT. Its translation: CASSQSSAYTEAFF.

V usage is TRBV18 and J usage is TRBJ2-1; TRBD1 agrees at 7 bases. J was trimmed by 0 bases and V by 2 bases; bases with no gene match: 10. The germline CDR1 and CDR2 sequences are KGHSH and LQKENI. The CDR3 spans 18 residues. The CDR3 region has the DNA TGTGCCAGCTCACCAGCTAGGGACAGCCAGGGCTCCTACAATGAGCAGTTCTTC. Its protein is CASSPARDSQGSYNEQFF.

CDR3 residues: CASSFRGGVQYF. CDR3 nucleotide sequence: TGTGCCAGCAGTTTTAGAGGAGGGGTGCAGTACTTC. The rearrangement uses TRBV27 and TRBJ2-7; weak D call: TRBD2 (6 bases). Trimming pared 3 bases from V and 9 bases from J, leaving 12 bases between. There are 12 residues in the CDR3. Germline CDR1 MNHEY, CDR2 SMNVEV (reference sequence).

The chain joins TRBV5-1 to TRBJ2-5; D call uncertain. Germline-derived CDR1 and CDR2 are SGHRS and YFSETQ. The CDR3 extends over 15 amino acids. V gave up 2 bases and J gave up 0 bases, with 11 bases separating them. For the CDR3, the DNA is TGCGCCAGCAGCTTCGGCAGGTCGTACCAAGAGACCCAGTACTTC. Residues: CASSFGRSYQETQYF.

This rearrangement joins TRBV19 to TRBJ2-7; 8 bases map to TRBD2. The CDR3 totals 14 residues. The germline V gene has CDR1 LNHDA and CDR2 SQIVND (reference sequence). With 2 bases clipped from V and 7 bases from J, the junction kept 7 bases outside the gene matches. The CDR3 bases are TGTGCCAGTAGTATAAACCCACTAGCGGCTGAGCAGTACTTC. Translation gives CASSINPLAAEQYF.

This clone has just a few counts. V gene TRBV5-1 combines with J gene TRBJ2-3; 10 bases match TRBD1. The CDR3 has 15 amino acids. The germline V gene has CDR1 SGHRS and CDR2 YFSETQ. V shed 4 bases, J shed 3 bases, and the junction held 5 bases outside the gene matches. The CDR3 region has the DNA TGCGCCAGCAGCACTGGACAGGGGGGAACAGATACGCAGTATTTT. Translation: CASSTGQGGTDTQYF. The full variable domain, its missing parts supplied by reference TRBV5-1 and TRBJ2-3, is KAGVTQTPRYLIKTRGQQVTLSCSPISGHRSVSWYQQTPGQGLQFLFEYFSETQRNKGNFPGRFSGRQFSNSRSEMNVSTLELGDSALYLCASSTGQGGTDTQYFGPGTRLTVL.

The V call is TRBV5-1, the J call TRBJ2-5; the match to TRBD2 covers 7 bases. Germline values: CDR1 SGHRS, CDR2 YFSETQ. CDR3 size: 16 residues. The V and J ends lost 4 bases and 3 bases, in that order; junction bases with no gene match: 12. CDR3 in DNA: TGCGCCAGCAGCCCGGGGAGGGGACTGCTGGAAGAGACCCAGTACTTC. Amino acids: CASSPGRGLLEETQYF. Complete variable domain (other parts from reference TRBV5-1 and TRBJ2-5): KAGVTQTPRYLIKTRGQQVTLSCSPISGHRSVSWYQQTPGQGLQFLFEYFSETQRNKGNFPGRFSGRQFSNSRSEMNVSTLELGDSALYLCASSPGRGLLEETQYFGPGTRLLVL.

The gene calls are TRBV5-1 and TRBJ1-1, with 11 bases matching TRBD1. Germline assignment: CDR1 SGHRS and CDR2 YFSETQ. The CDR3 spans 16 residues. Germline trimming cut 2 bases from V and 6 bases from J; bases unmatched to any gene: 9. CDR3 sequence: CASSFTPGTGGPEAFF. CDR3 sequence (DNA): TGCGCCAGCAGCTTCACACCCGGGACAGGGGGTCCTGAAGCTTTCTTT.

The chain employs TRBV7-8 and TRBJ1-3; 9 positions match TRBD1. Germline lookup yields CDR1 SGHVS and CDR2 FQNEAQ. The V and J ends lost 5 bases and 1 base, in that order; junction bases with no gene match: 9. The CDR3 is 17 residues long. CDR3: CASSPRDRASSGNTIYF. As DNA, the CDR3 is TGTGCCAGCAGCCCGCGGGACAGGGCTTCATCTGGAAACACCATATATTTT. Full variable domain (rest looked up from reference TRBV7-8 and TRBJ1-3): GAGVSQSPRYKVAKRGQDVALRCDPISGHVSLFWYQQALGQGPEFLTYFQNEAQLDKSGLPSDRFFAERPEGSVSTLKIQRTQQEDSAVYLCASSPRDRASSGNTIYFGEGSWLTVV.

The rearrangement links TRBV28 to TRBJ1-4; 8 positions match TRBD1. The CDR3 has 13 amino acids. V lost 5 bases to trimming and J lost 8 bases; unmatched junction nucleotides: 4. Looked up from germline, CDR1 is MDHEN and CDR2 is SYDVKM. The CDR3 DNA is TGTGCCAGCAGTGCAGGGGGCAGGGAAAAACTGTTTTTT. As protein: CASSAGGREKLFF. Based on the CDR3 plus reference TRBV28 and TRBJ1-4, the full variable domain is DVKVTQSSRYLVKRTGEKVFLECVQDMDHENMFWYRQDPGLGLRLIYFSYDVKMKEKGDIPEGYSVSREKKERFSLILESASTNQTSMYLCASSAGGREKLFFGSGTQLSVL.

This chain uses TRBV5-1 with TRBJ2-7; 10 positions match TRBD1. Losses at the gene ends were 4 bases for V and 4 bases for J; bases not matched to a gene: 5. CDR3 length: 14 amino acids. The germline V gene encodes CDR1 SGHRS and CDR2 YFSETQ. CDR3 bases: TGCGCCAGCAGCCAGGGACAGGGGCTATACGAGCAGTACTTC. Translating gives CASSQGQGLYEQYF.